Included here is one T cell receptor beta chain sequence, with context. Its antigen is unknown. This sample is part of a study of post-analysis software for immune sequencing data. Study-wide results and limits: Controls significantly exceeded multiple sclerosis patients in normalized Chao1 diversity. Elevated frequency relative to controls characterized roughly 5 TRBV segments in patients, TRBV5-6, TRBV5-1 and TRBV20-1 among them.

J gave up 4 bases and V 4 bases, and 7 bases lay outside the gene matches. The CDR3 loop spans 15 amino acids. Germline CDR1 and CDR2: SGHRS and YFSETQ. Presence of unique molecular identifiers characterized the TCR beta cDNA libraries. Roughly 490,000 cDNA molecules came from about 1 to 10 million T cells. TCRdb recomputed calls from the PCR reads with MiXCR, one row per CDR3 protein. The data show 350,000 to 450,000 distinct CDR3 sequences, 30% to 45% seen once. The TCR sequence derives from a girl aged 2 to 9 with multiple sclerosis. This chain connects TRBV5-1 to TRBJ1-2, with 10 nucleotides matching TRBD1. Source material: blood. CDR3 sequence reads: CASSKGTGALYGYTF. CDR3 DNA sequence: TGCGCCAGCAGCAAGGGGACAGGGGCGCTCTATGGCTACACCTTC.